The 20 T cell receptor beta chains reported below all come from one sample, sequenced in a study of T cell clonality in common variable immunodeficiency. Whole-study findings and limits: Reportedly, TCR beta sequences from common variable immunodeficiency showed fewer deletions and N-nucleotide insertions.

These TCRs' antigens remain unknown. Repertoires were generated with immunoSEQ multiplex PCR, while TCRdb's copy carries only in-frame clones and drops some. The sample counts 25,000 to 30,000 clones, none seen once; the ten largest own under 5%. Sequencing was carried out using peripheral blood mononuclear cells. The receptor source for this set is a human donor with common variable immunodeficiency.

This chain's CDR3 is CASSLDPVNSGANVLTF. The sequenced CDR3 bases are TGCGCCAGCAGCTTGGATCCGGTGAACTCTGGGGCCAACGTC. The genes are TRBV5-1 and TRBJ2-6; D is unresolved. Read sequence stops 3 residues before the CDR3 end, and the germline J gene provides the missing end. The V end was cut by 0 bases, the J end by 0 bases, with 10 bases between. CDR1 and CDR2 (germline): SGHRS, YFSETQ. The CDR3 has 17 amino acids.

A word on this clone: Read coverage stops 3 residues before the CDR3 terminus; the germline J gene supplies the remainder. The chain carries TRBV6-1 and TRBJ2-5, with 10 nucleotides matching TRBD1. With V trimmed by 4 bases and J by 6 bases, 11 bases remained unmatched. Per the germline V gene, CDR1 is MNHNS and CDR2 is SASEGT. The length of the CDR3 is 16 residues. The part of the CDR3 DNA that was read is TGTGCCAGCAGTGTAGGCGTCGGGACAGGGGAGAAGACC. Its protein is CASSVGVGTGEKT. The whole CDR3 protein reads CASSVGVGTGEKTQYF.

About this clone itself: The read gets to within 3 residues of the CDR3 end, and the germline J gene fills in the rest. The chain recombines TRBV7-6 with TRBJ1-1; 7 bases match TRBD1. This CDR3 has 14 residues. Germline-derived CDR1 and CDR2 are SGHVS and FNYEAQ. J gave up 2 bases and V 4 bases, and 4 bases lay outside the gene matches. CDR3 protein: CASSSGQRNTEAFF. The CDR3 DNA, read in part, is TGTGCCAGCAGCTCGGGACAGCGTAACACTGAA. Supplemented by reference TRBV7-6 and TRBJ1-1, the full variable domain reads GAGVSQSPRYKVTKRGQDVALRCDPISGHVSLYWYRQALGQGPEFLTYFNYEAQQDKSGLPNDRFSAERPEGSISTLTIQRTEQRDSAMYRCASSSGQRNTEAFFGQGTRLTVV.

This clone appeared a few times. The read halts 3 residues ahead of the CDR3 end, with the missing end drawn from the germline J gene. The J gene is TRBJ1-1, the V gene TRBV7-2, with D possibly TRBD1 on 6 matching bases. V lost 8 bases to trimming and J lost 0 bases, with 10 bases between them. This CDR3 has 13 residues. CDR1 is SGHTA and CDR2 is FQGNSA in the germline V gene. The CDR3 bases that were read are TGTGCCAGCGGAGGACAGCTGAACACTGAA. Translated: CASGGQLNTE. The entire CDR3 is CASGGQLNTEAFF.

This clone appeared a few times. The read terminates 3 residues ahead of where the CDR3 ends, so the germline J gene completes it. The sample contains more than one DNA sequence encoding this CDR3. The chain combines TRBV7-8 with TRBJ2-5, with D maybe TRBD1 (6 bases). The germline gives CDR1 SGHVS, CDR2 FQNEAQ. CDR3 length: 14 residues. V lost 0 bases and J lost 1, with 6 bases in between. CDR3 protein: CASSLAGAQETQYF. CDR3 DNA (partial): TGTGCCAGCAGCTTAGCGGGGGCCCAAGAGACC.

Incomplete CDR3 DNA: TGCAGCGTGTATACCGGGACTAGCTACGAGACC. It codes for CSVYTGTSYET. The complete CDR3 protein is CSVYTGTSYETQYF. V gene TRBV29-1 combines with J gene TRBJ2-5, with TRBD2 matching over 9 bases. The CDR3 end falls 3 residues outside the read, so it is completed with the germline J gene. The V and J ends lost 6 bases and 5 bases, in that order; junction bases with no gene match: 10. The germline V gene has CDR1 SQVTM and CDR2 ANQGSEA. CDR3 size: 14 residues. The whole variable domain, filled in from reference TRBV29-1 and TRBJ2-5, reads SAVISQKPSRDICQRGTSLTIQCQVDSQVTMMFWYRQQPGQSLTLIATANQGSEATYESGFVIDKFPISRPNLTFSTLTVSNMSPEDSSIYLCSVYTGTSYETQYFGPGTRLLVL.

Comment on this clone: The observed sequence ends 3 residues before the CDR3 terminus, with the missing tail filled in from the germline J gene. V usage is TRBV19 and J usage is TRBJ1-5; TRBD1 matches 11 bases. Germline V gene lookup returns CDR1 LNHDA and CDR2 SQIVND (reference sequence). The CDR3 runs 17 residues. J was trimmed by 4 bases and V by 1 base; bases with no gene match: 6. The CDR3 region is CASSIVGGQGVNQPQHF. Incomplete CDR3 DNA: TGTGCCAGTAGTATAGTGGGGGGACAGGGGGTAAATCAGCCC. The variable domain in full, completed from reference TRBV19 and TRBJ1-5, reads DGGITQSPKYLFRKEGQNVTLSCEQNLNHDAMYWYRQDPGQGLRLIYYSQIVNDFQKGDIAEGYSVSREKKESFPLTVTSAQKNPTAFYLCASSIVGGQGVNQPQHFGDGTRLSIL.

The sample holds a few counts of this clone. The read gets to within 3 residues of the CDR3 end, and the germline J gene fills in the rest. The rearrangement links TRBV19 to TRBJ2-4, with 10 bases fitting TRBD1. Germline loops: CDR1 LNHDA, CDR2 SQIVND (reference sequence). The CDR3 length is 17 residues. V lost 5 bases and J lost 3; bases outside the gene matches: 10. CDR3 sequence: CASSRQTGGRSKNIQYF. The CDR3 DNA, read in part, is TGTGCCAGTAGTCGACAGACAGGGGGCAGAAGCAAAAACATT.

This clone turned up a few times. With the read ending 3 residues before the CDR3 end, the germline J gene is used to fill in that end. The rearrangement joins TRBV2 to TRBJ2-7; 8 bases fit TRBD1. The V gene's germline CDR1 is SNHLY and CDR2 FYNNEI. CDR3 length: 14 residues. The V segment lost 5 bases and the J segment 3 bases; nucleotides outside the gene matches: 6. Here the CDR3 reads CASSSGTGHYEQYF. Incomplete CDR3 DNA: TGTGCCAGCAGTTCCGGGACAGGACACTACGAG.

The sample holds many counts of this clone. The read terminates 3 residues before the CDR3 end, so the remaining end is supplied by the germline J gene. The chain joins TRBV5-1 to TRBJ1-1; no reliable D call. Trimming took 0 bases from V and 7 from J, leaving 22 bases between them. CDR3 length: 17 amino acids. Germline-derived CDR1 and CDR2 are SGHRS and YFSETQ. CDR3 loop: CASSLDRASISAYEAFF. The CDR3 DNA, read in part, is TGCGCCAGCAGCTTGGATAGGGCCAGCATTTCAGCTTATGAA.

This clone came up a few times. The CDR3 is cut off 3 residues early in the read; its end comes from the germline J gene. The J gene is TRBJ1-1, the V gene TRBV19; 8 nucleotides line up with TRBD1. The CDR3 consists of 15 residues. The germline V gene encodes CDR1 LNHDA and CDR2 SQIVND (reference sequence). Germline trimming cut 5 bases from V and 0 bases from J; bases unmatched to any gene: 5. The part of the CDR3 DNA that was read is TGTGCCAGTAGTCACAGACAGGGGATGAACACTGAA. Translating gives CASSHRQGMNTE. The full CDR3 is CASSHRQGMNTEAFF.

A word on this clone: The read ends 3 residues shy of where the CDR3 ends; the end is completed using the germline J gene. The chain links TRBV7-9 to TRBJ1-4, with 8 bases aligning to TRBD1. The CDR3 extends over 15 amino acids. The ends lost 4 bases at V and 6 bases at J; junction bases unmatched: 7. CDR1 and CDR2 from the germline V gene are SEHNR and FQNEAQ (reference sequence). CDR3 DNA (partial): TGTGCCAGCAGCTCCGGTCAGGGGGCATATGAAAAA. This translates into CASSSGQGAYEK. The full CDR3 is CASSSGQGAYEKLFF.

This clone was detected many times. Sequencing ends 3 residues short of the CDR3 end; the germline J gene provides the rest. The gene calls are TRBV29-1 and TRBJ2-1; 7 bases match TRBD2. V shed 1 base, J shed 8 bases, and the junction held 8 bases outside the gene matches. Germline V gives CDR1 SQVTM, CDR2 ANQGSEA. The length of the CDR3 is 14 residues. The DNA read from the CDR3 is TGCAGCGTTGAAGGACCCTTGGCGGGAGATGAG. Protein sequence: CSVEGPLAGDE. The whole CDR3 sequence reads CSVEGPLAGDEQFF.

In the case of this clone: The read comes to an end 3 residues before the CDR3 does, leaving the germline J gene to fill in the end. The V and J genes are TRBV2 and TRBJ1-5, with 8 bases identical to TRBD1. The CDR3 covers 15 residues. CDR1 is SNHLY and CDR2 is FYNNEI in the germline V gene. V dropped 6 bases and J dropped 4; count of bases not matched to a gene: 8. The part of the CDR3 DNA that was read is TGTGCCAGCAGGGGCCGGGACAGGACAAATCAGCCC. This translates into CASRGRDRTNQP. The complete CDR3 protein is CASRGRDRTNQPQHF.

The table lists this clone with many counts. The CDR3 end falls 3 residues outside the read, so it is completed with the germline J gene. V is TRBV7-2 and J is TRBJ2-1; possible D gene TRBD2, 5 bases. The length of the CDR3 is 15 residues. Germline V CDR1 and CDR2: SGHTA, FQGNSA. V was cut by 1 base and J by 1 base, with 8 bases left in between. This chain's CDR3 is CASSLGSASYNEQFF. The DNA read from the CDR3 is TGTGCCAGCAGCTTAGGTAGCGCATCCTACAATGAG.

On this clone: From the germline J gene comes the end of the CDR3, since the read stops 3 residues before it. The chain uses TRBV5-1 and TRBJ2-3, with no clear D. From germline, CDR1 is SGHRS and CDR2 YFSETQ. There are 14 residues in the CDR3. The V and J ends lost 2 bases and 0 bases respectively, with 7 bases between them. The CDR3 DNA, read in part, is TGCGCCAGCAGCTTAGATCGGAGCACAGATACG. Its protein product is CASSLDRSTDT. The whole CDR3 is CASSLDRSTDTQYF.

With respect to this clone: The read terminates 3 residues before the CDR3 end, so the remaining end is supplied by the germline J gene. This chain joins TRBV23-1 and TRBJ2-7; TRBD2 matches 10 bases. TRBV23-1 is annotated as an ORF whose role is uncertain. The CDR3 runs to 15 residues. Trimming removed 4 bases from V and 2 bases from J; junction bases left unmatched: 5. The sequenced part of the CDR3 DNA is TGCGCCAGCAGTCTGGGGACTAGCGAAACCTACGAG. Translation: CASSLGTSETYE. The whole CDR3 reads CASSLGTSETYEQYF.

On this clone: The DNA ends 3 residues before the CDR3 does, and the rest of the CDR3 is filled in from the germline J gene. The chain employs TRBV7-3 and TRBJ1-2, with 8 bases that match TRBD1. This CDR3 region has 13 residues. V shed 5 bases, J shed 7 bases, and the junction held 6 bases outside the gene matches. Per the germline V gene, CDR1 is SGHTA and CDR2 is FQGTGA. The chain's CDR3 is CASSQTGQGGYTF. The CDR3 bases that were read are TGTGCCAGCAGCCAAACTGGACAGGGTGGC.

Comments on this clone: The read stops 3 residues short of the end of the CDR3; the missing end is completed from the germline J gene. V usage is TRBV19 and J usage is TRBJ1-3; 7 nucleotides line up with TRBD1. J was trimmed by 7 bases and V by 6 bases; bases with no gene match: 3. Germline V gives CDR1 LNHDA, CDR2 SQIVND (reference sequence). The CDR3 totals 12 residues. The CDR3 here is CASSRGVNTIYF. The part of the CDR3 DNA that was read is TGTGCCAGTAGCAGGGGGGTCAACACC.

Notes on this clone: The read gets to within 3 residues of the CDR3 end, and the germline J gene fills in the rest. The chain recombines TRBV7-8 with TRBJ2-1, with a tentative D call TRBD1 (5 bases). V was cut by 3 bases and J by 1 base, with 10 bases left in between. Germline CDR1 reads SGHVS; CDR2 reads FQNEAQ. The CDR3 is 15 amino acids. The part of the CDR3 DNA that was read is TGTGCCAGCAGCTTCAGGGCTAGATCCTACAATGAG. Translating gives CASSFRARSYNE. The entire CDR3 protein is CASSFRARSYNEQFF. The full variable domain, its missing parts supplied by reference TRBV7-8 and TRBJ2-1, is GAGVSQSPRYKVAKRGQDVALRCDPISGHVSLFWYQQALGQGPEFLTYFQNEAQLDKSGLPSDRFFAERPEGSVSTLKIQRTQQEDSAVYLCASSFRARSYNEQFFGPGTRLTVL.